The present TCR beta chain was sequenced within a study of tumor-infiltrating lymphocytes in primary liver carcinoma (dated by TCRdb to 2015 to 2018). For the wider study: Of the five patients, three men and two women aged 30 to 69 years, four had hepatocellular carcinoma and one had combined HCC and intrahepatic cholangiocarcinoma. For each liver tumor, the study sampled five regions along with adjacent normal tissue and blood, and applied TCRbeta repertoire sequencing, expression microarrays and whole-exome sequencing. To link TCRbeta repertoire diversity with the local molecular phenotype, the approximately 27 tumor region samples were profiled using Agilent mRNA microarrays. Each sample produced about 3.5 to 7.13 million productive TCRbeta reads, and read depth showed no significant difference between tissue types. High reproducibility was observed for the technical replicate repertoires, with mean shared-clone rates approximately 0.9 and correlation coefficients above 0.98. A total of about 35 specimens from 5 patients went through TCRbeta repertoire sequencing, namely 25 tumor regions, 5 adjacent noncancerous liver tissues and 5 peripheral blood samples. Tumors of the five patients were stage T1-T3 N0M0 with maximum diameters of roughly 4.2 to 10 cm.

Total RNA and DNA were co-extracted without cell sorting from roughly 20-30 mg of bulk tissue using the AllPrep DNA/RNA mini kit. Between November 2015 and March 2016, five patients in China with histopathologically diagnosed primary liver carcinoma had surgical resection. At the time of sampling, the patients had chronic HBV infection and had not received any treatment. Each tumor was sampled at five spatially separated regions: the superior, inferior, left-lateral and right-lateral poles and the tumor centre. Histological examination found more than 80% viable tumor cells in every tumor sample. Fresh tumor and adjacent tissue pieces were bisected, with one half stored in RNAlater at -80 degrees C and the other half sent for histology. Concerning this clonotype: Its antigen remains undetermined. Base qualities were left out, and no much larger clone turns up one base away.

The germline V gene encodes CDR1 LGHNA and CDR2 YNFKEQ. Cut back by 7 bases and 6 bases, the V and J ends lie 22 bases apart. The CDR3 starts with the cysteine, ends with the phenylalanine, and has 16 residues. Only the CDR3 DNA is retained, 48 bases long and in frame from the first base. TCRbeta-specific cDNA was reverse-transcribed from around 500 ng total RNA using a constant-region primer and ProtoScript II reverse transcriptase. TCRbeta libraries were built with three nested multiplex PCR rounds, a slightly modified ARM-PCR procedure. Each of the first two PCR rounds ran for nine to ten cycles and used multiplex TRBV1-TRBV30 forward primers together with a Cbeta reverse primer. Sample barcodes and Illumina adapters were added in a final 25-cycle PCR with Deep VentR polymerase. Amplicons of 200-500 bp were gel-purified with a QIAquick gel extraction kit before sequencing. An Illumina HiSeq 2500 was used to sequence the TCRbeta amplicons with 250-bp paired-end reads. In the original analysis: Trimmomatic v0.33 was used to quality-trim the reads, and FLASH v1.2.11 was used to merge paired reads so that full CDR3 sequences could be recovered. MiGEC v1.2.1b assigned V, D and J germline segments to the rearranged TCRbeta sequences. Clonotype statistics and Shannon-Wiener diversity indices were calculated with VDJtools v1.0.0. Except for diversity analysis, only each sample's 250 most abundant clonotypes were used in subsequent analyses to reduce sampling bias. The raw public reads went through TCRdb reprocessing: fastp at Q25, MiXCR clone calling, in-frame beta chains kept. Each CDR3 protein appears once, grouped with its most common genes and DNA. Clone size and V and J calls follow TCRdb, not the original study. The sample contains about 74,000 distinct CDR3 sequences, roughly two thirds of them found a single time. The ten biggest clones cover 25% to 35% of the sample.

Study-wide conclusions, independent of this receptor: Compared with blood, tumors had a significantly larger share of the repertoire taken up by the top 250 clones (p = 0.039). Repertoire overlap was found to be higher between tumor regions (mean approximately 35%) than between tumor-adjacent (17%) or tumor-blood (around 15%) pairs, consistent with antigen-driven expansion. Only about 7.5-24% of top clones were present in all five regions of a tumor, suggesting spatial heterogeneity of tumor-infiltrating T cells. Because sequencing covered only the TCR beta chain and unpaired alpha chains were not captured, true repertoire diversity is likely underestimated. Comparison of CD4+ and CD8+ T cell repertoires was precluded by the use of bulk unsorted samples. With just a few patients in the study, the authors point out that the findings should be validated in a larger study.

Rearrangement joined TRBV4-2 to TRBJ2-1, and the D gene may be TRBD1, 5 bases matching. This clonotype was obtained from a man in his forties with primary liver carcinoma and hepatitis B virus infection. The sample comprised liver tumor tissue from sampling region 4. This sample's cell subset or site label indicates: tumor region T4, right-lateral pole. The CDR3 here reads CASIRIPGLDPNEQFF. The nucleotide sequence is given as TGTGCCAGCATCCGGATACCAGGGCTAGACCCCAATGAGCAGTTCTTC.